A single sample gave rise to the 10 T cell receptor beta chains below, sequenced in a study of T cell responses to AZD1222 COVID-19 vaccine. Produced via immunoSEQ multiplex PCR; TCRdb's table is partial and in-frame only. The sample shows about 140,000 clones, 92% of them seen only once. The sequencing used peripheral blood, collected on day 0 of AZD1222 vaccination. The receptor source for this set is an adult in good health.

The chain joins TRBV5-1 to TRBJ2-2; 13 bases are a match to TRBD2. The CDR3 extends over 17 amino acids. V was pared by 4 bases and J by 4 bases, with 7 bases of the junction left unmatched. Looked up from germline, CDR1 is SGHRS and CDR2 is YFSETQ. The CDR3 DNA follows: TGCGCCAGCAGCCCAGGACTAGCGGGAGTCGGCACCGGGGAGCTGTTTTTT. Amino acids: CASSPGLAGVGTGELFF.

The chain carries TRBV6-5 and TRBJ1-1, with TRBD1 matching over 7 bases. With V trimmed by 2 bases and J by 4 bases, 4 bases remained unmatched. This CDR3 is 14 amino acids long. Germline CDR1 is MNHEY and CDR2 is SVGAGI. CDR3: CASSYAGGATEAFF. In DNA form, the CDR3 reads TGTGCCAGCAGTTACGCAGGGGGGGCCACTGAAGCTTTCTTT.

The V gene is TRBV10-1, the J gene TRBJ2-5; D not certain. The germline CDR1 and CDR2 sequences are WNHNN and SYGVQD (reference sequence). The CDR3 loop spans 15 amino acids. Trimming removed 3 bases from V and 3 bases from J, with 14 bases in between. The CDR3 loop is CASSEGPVPEETQYF. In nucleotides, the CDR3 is TGCGCCAGCAGTGAAGGGCCCGTACCAGAAGAGACCCAGTACTTC.

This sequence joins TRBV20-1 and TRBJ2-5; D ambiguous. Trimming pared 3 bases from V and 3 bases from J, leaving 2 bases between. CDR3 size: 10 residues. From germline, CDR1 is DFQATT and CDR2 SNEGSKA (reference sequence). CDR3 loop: CSASKETQYF. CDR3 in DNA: TGCAGTGCTAGTAAAGAGACCCAGTACTTC.

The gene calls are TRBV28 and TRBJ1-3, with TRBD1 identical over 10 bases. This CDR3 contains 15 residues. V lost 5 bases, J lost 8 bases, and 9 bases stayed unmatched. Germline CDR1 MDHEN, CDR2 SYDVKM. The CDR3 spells CASSRLTGGVDTIYF. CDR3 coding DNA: TGTGCCAGCAGTAGATTGACAGGGGGCGTGGACACCATATATTTT. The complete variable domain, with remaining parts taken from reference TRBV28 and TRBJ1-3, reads DVKVTQSSRYLVKRTGEKVFLECVQDMDHENMFWYRQDPGLGLRLIYFSYDVKMKEKGDIPEGYSVSREKKERFSLILESASTNQTSMYLCASSRLTGGVDTIYFGEGSWLTVV.

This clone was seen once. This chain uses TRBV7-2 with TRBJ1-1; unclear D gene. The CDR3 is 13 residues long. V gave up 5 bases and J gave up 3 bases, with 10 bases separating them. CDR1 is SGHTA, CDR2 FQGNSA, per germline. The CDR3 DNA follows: TGTGCCAGCAGCCCACCCGGGGACACTGAAGCTTTCTTT. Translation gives CASSPPGDTEAFF.

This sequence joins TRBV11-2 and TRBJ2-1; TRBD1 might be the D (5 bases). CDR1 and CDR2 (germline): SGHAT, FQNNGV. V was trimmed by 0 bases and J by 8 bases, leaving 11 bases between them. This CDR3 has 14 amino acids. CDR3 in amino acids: CASSLDGALDEQFF. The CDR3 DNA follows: TGTGCCAGCAGCTTAGATGGGGCGTTGGATGAGCAGTTCTTC.

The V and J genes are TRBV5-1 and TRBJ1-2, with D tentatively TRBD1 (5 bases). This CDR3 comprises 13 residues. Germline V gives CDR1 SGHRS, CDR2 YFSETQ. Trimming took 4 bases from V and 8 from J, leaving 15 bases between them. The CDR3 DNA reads TGCGCCAGCAGCACGGGGGATAGCGAGGGCTACACCTTC. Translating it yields CASSTGDSEGYTF.

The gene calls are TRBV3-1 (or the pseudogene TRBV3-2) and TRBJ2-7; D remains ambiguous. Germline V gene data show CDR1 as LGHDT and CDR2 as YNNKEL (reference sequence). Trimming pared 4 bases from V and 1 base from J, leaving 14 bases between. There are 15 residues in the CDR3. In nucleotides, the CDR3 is TGTGCCAGCAGCCTACGGCTCACCATTTCCTACGAGCAGTACTTC. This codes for CASSLRLTISYEQYF.

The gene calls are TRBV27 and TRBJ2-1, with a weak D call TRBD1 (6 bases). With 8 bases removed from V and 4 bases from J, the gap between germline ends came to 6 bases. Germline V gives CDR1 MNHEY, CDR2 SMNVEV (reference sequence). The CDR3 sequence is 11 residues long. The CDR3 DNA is TGTGCCAGCGGACAGTACAATGAGCAGTTCTTC. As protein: CASGQYNEQFF.